This T cell receptor beta chain is from a study of T cells in Graves' hyperthyroidism and ophthalmopathy. As for the study in general: Peripheral blood was acquired at first diagnosis, ahead of any therapy whatsoever.

The sample, blood from the first hyperthyroidism diagnosis, precedes any ophthalmopathy symptoms. There are 13 residues in the CDR3. Germline CDR1 reads SEHNR; CDR2 reads FQNEAQ (reference sequence). J lost 9 bases, V lost 5 bases, and 9 bases had no gene match. TCR beta CDR3 regions were amplified from RNA transcripts. Primed by the HTBI set, a first-round RT-PCR was run on the TCR CDR3. One entry per CDR3 protein, called by TCRdb with MiXCR from the multiplex PCR reads. The profile covers 280,000 or so distinct CDR3 sequences, with around 15% appearing a single time and around 30% taken by the ten largest.

V usage is TRBV7-9 and J usage is TRBJ1-2, with TRBD1 matching over 7 bases. Sequenced: blood. This clonotype originated in a woman aged 45-60 years with Graves' hyperthyroidism that later progressed to Graves' ophthalmopathy. The DNA for the CDR3 is TGTGCCAGCAGCCCTTTGACAGGGCGAAGCTACACCTTC. It is translated as CASSPLTGRSYTF.